This TCR beta chain derives from a study of control samples from healthy donors and cancer patients. The CDR3 spans 16 residues. J gave up 5 bases and V 4 bases, and 10 bases lay outside the gene matches. Germline CDR1 and CDR2: SGHRS and YFSETQ. Method: immunoSEQ multiplex PCR; TCRdb's copy keeps in-frame clones and lacks some. Among around 180,000 clones listed, about 90% were seen once. This clone was found a few times. Sequencing input: blood. This clonotype originated in a woman in her thirties or forties in good health. The gene calls are TRBV5-1 and TRBJ1-1, with 11 bases aligning to TRBD1. The CDR3 sequence is CASSGDGQGARTEAFF. The CDR3 nucleotides read TGCGCCAGCAGCGGCGACGGACAGGGGGCGAGGACTGAAGCTTTCTTT.